This is a list of T cell receptor beta chains from one sample in a study of tissue T cells after allogeneic stem cell transplantation. Measured with immunoSEQ multiplex PCR; TCRdb has only the in-frame clones, and not every one. The repertoire consists of 2,500 to 3,000 clones, with around 60% occurring once and the leading ten covering roughly 23%. The source material was duodenal tissue, sampled at autopsy. The receptor source for this set is a male patient of 60 years or more with steroid-refractory graft-versus-host disease after an allogeneic stem cell transplant. Some T cells may be the graft donor's. The CDR3 runs from the conserved cysteine through the conserved F or W.

J | V | CDR3
TRBJ2-6 | TRBV9 | CASSVEGSGANVLTF
TRBJ2-5 | TRBV5-1 | CASSLMAREYQETQYF
TRBJ2-5 | TRBV4-2 | CASSQSPSTETQYF
TRBJ1-2 | TRBV4-3 | CASSQELQSAYGYTF
TRBJ2-1 | TRBV19 | CASSYRDYPYNEQFF
TRBJ1-4 | TRBV6-5 | CASSYSIGEKLFF
TRBJ1-4 | TRBV15 | CATSREQGVGNEKLFF
TRBJ1-4 | TRBV7-9 | CASSLYGNEKLFF
TRBJ1-5 | TRBV6-2/TRBV6-3 | CASSLPGGYQPQHF
TRBJ2-3 | TRBV7-3 | CASSFGRAGTDTQYF
TRBJ1-6 | TRBV3-1/TRBV3-2 | CASSRPLTGGDSPLHF
TRBJ2-3 | TRBV6-2/TRBV6-3 | CASSLRKLADTQYF
TRBJ1-2 | TRBV5-4 | CASSPAGGVPYGYTF
TRBJ1-1 | TRBV11-1 | CASSLETRDRAKAFF